A single sample gave rise to the 10 T cell receptor beta chains below, sequenced in a study of identical twins. A single record per CDR3 protein comes from TCRdb applying MiXCR to the 5' RACE reads. The table has approximately 600,000 distinct CDR3 sequences, 7.5% to 10% seen once. The same specimen was also included in a second study, on yellow fever vaccine responses in identical twins.

The sequenced material came from PBMCs. The receptors originated from a woman between 18 and 30 years old in good health.

This clonotype came up many times. This sequence joins TRBV18 and TRBJ2-3; D remains unclear. The V and J ends lost 2 bases and 2 bases respectively, with 11 bases between them. CDR1 is KGHSH, CDR2 LQKENI, per germline. This CDR3 contains 15 residues. In DNA, the CDR3 is TGTGCCAGCTCACCAAGGCAGCAGAACACAGATACGCAGTATTTT. It codes for CASSPRQQNTDTQYF. Together with reference TRBV18 and TRBJ2-3, the CDR3 gives the full variable domain: NAGVMQNPRHLVRRRGQEARLRCSPMKGHSHVYWYRQLPEEGLKFMVYLQKENIIDESGMPKERFSAEFPKEGPSILRIQQVVRGDSAAYFCASSPRQQNTDTQYFGPGTRLTVL.

This chain links TRBV20-1 with TRBJ2-1; 7 positions match TRBD2. Germline V gene sequence: CDR1 DFQATT, CDR2 SNEGSKA (reference sequence). The CDR3 has 14 amino acids. Trimming at V came to 6 bases and at J to 0 bases, leaving 5 bases not matched to a gene. CDR3: CSAEGLDSYNEQFF. The CDR3 DNA follows: TGCAGTGCCGAAGGACTAGACTCCTACAATGAGCAGTTCTTC.

V and J are TRBV2 and TRBJ2-3; TRBD2 aligns across 9 bases. V lost 2 bases and J lost 2; bases outside the gene matches: 5. Germline V CDR1 and CDR2: SNHLY, FYNNEI. The length of the CDR3 is 16 residues. The CDR3 DNA reads TGTGCCAGCAGTGAAAGGTTAGCGGGAGTCACAGATACGCAGTATTTT. This translates into CASSERLAGVTDTQYF.

In this sample, this clonotype turned up many times. The chain is built from TRBV20-1 and TRBJ2-1; 14 bases align to TRBD2. In germline, CDR1 is DFQATT, CDR2 SNEGSKA (reference sequence). This CDR3 has 16 residues. V was pared by 5 bases and J by 2 bases, with 5 bases of the junction left unmatched. DNA of the CDR3: TGCAGTGCTCGACTAGCGGGGGGGCTAACCTACAATGAGCAGTTCTTC. As protein: CSARLAGGLTYNEQFF.

The rearrangement joins TRBV25-1 to TRBJ1-2; 8 bases align to TRBD1. V lost 3 bases to trimming and J lost 13 bases; unmatched junction nucleotides: 4. The CDR3 loop spans 11 amino acids. CDR1 and CDR2 from the germline V gene are MGHDK and SYGVNS. The CDR3 loop is CASSDFQGATF. In DNA, the CDR3 is TGTGCCAGCAGTGACTTCCAGGGGGCCACCTTC.

This clonotype showed up just a few times. The rearrangement joins TRBV14 to TRBJ2-2, with 13 bases fitting TRBD2. Germline CDR1 SGHDN, CDR2 FVKESK. Trimming took 3 bases from V and 1 from J; bases not matched to a gene: 11. The CDR3 is 20 amino acids. The DNA of the CDR3 is TGTGCCAGCAGCCACTTAGGGGGGACTAGCGGGACCAAGAACACCGGGGAGCTGTTTTTT. Amino acid sequence: CASSHLGGTSGTKNTGELFF.

This clonotype was observed a handful of times. As DNA, the CDR3 is TGTGCCAGCGTCTCGACCGGCAAACACTCCTACGAGCAGTACTTC. This translates into CASVSTGKHSYEQYF. V usage is TRBV28 and J usage is TRBJ2-7; D uncertain. Germline loops: CDR1 MDHEN, CDR2 SYDVKM. The length of the CDR3 is 15 residues. V lost 8 bases to trimming and J lost 0 bases, with 17 bases between them.

V usage is TRBV30 and J usage is TRBJ2-1; no clear D. Per the germline V gene, CDR1 is GTSNPN and CDR2 is SVGIG (reference sequence). This CDR3 comprises 14 residues. Deletions cut 1 base from V and 0 bases from J, with 7 bases between. In DNA, the CDR3 is TGTGCCTGGAGTGAAAGGAGCTCCTACAATGAGCAGTTCTTC. Its protein is CAWSERSSYNEQFF.

The V gene is TRBV12-3 or TRBV12-4, the J gene TRBJ1-5; D perhaps matches TRBD1 (5 bases). The V and J ends lost 3 bases and 6 bases respectively, with 15 bases between them. This CDR3 contains 15 residues. The CDR3 region is CASSFGTLTGQPQHF. CDR3 DNA sequence: TGTGCCAGCAGTTTTGGCACACTCACAGGTCAGCCCCAGCATTTT.

The chain joins TRBV9 to TRBJ2-2, with 9 bases aligning to TRBD2. V was pared by 3 bases and J by 1 base, with 4 bases of the junction left unmatched. This CDR3 is built from 16 residues. The V gene's germline CDR1 is SGDLS and CDR2 YYNGEE. CDR3 sequence reads: CASSEGAGGNTGELFF. The DNA of the CDR3 is TGTGCCAGCAGCGAGGGAGCGGGGGGGAACACCGGGGAGCTGTTTTTT.